These 12 T cell receptor beta chains came from one sample sequenced in a study of cytomegalovirus exposure and HLA in healthy donors. In the PCR, 60 Vbeta and 13 Jbeta primers were used. TCRdb keeps only in-frame clones here, not all; method: immunoSEQ multiplex PCR. The repertoire holds about 85,000 clones, with 75% to 85% as singletons. The specimen was PBMCs. Source of these receptors: a man in his fifties or sixties in good health and CMV-seropositive.

This clone was seen only once. V and J are TRBV5-5 and TRBJ2-3; 7 bases are shared with TRBD1. Germline V CDR1 and CDR2: SGHKS, YYEKEE (reference sequence). V shed 2 bases, J shed 4 bases, and the junction held 4 bases outside the gene matches. This CDR3 has 14 residues. CDR3 bases: TGTGCCAGCAGCTTTGAGGGGGCCCCAGATACGCAGTATTTT. It specifies CASSFEGAPDTQYF.

Comments on this clone: The junction shows a germline mismatch at one end, possibly a read error. The chain couples TRBV30 to TRBJ2-6, with D possibly matching TRBD1 (5 bases). There are 13 residues in the CDR3. Germline loops: CDR1 GTSNPN, CDR2 SVGIG (reference sequence). The DNA of the CDR3 is TGTGCCTGGGGGTTCTCTGGGGCCAACGGCCTGACTTTC. This encodes CAWGFSGANGLTF.

The V call is TRBV4-1, the J call TRBJ1-4; 7 positions match TRBD1. With V trimmed by 2 bases and J by 8 bases, 5 bases remained unmatched. Germline V gene sequence: CDR1 MGHRA, CDR2 YSYEKL. The CDR3 is 14 amino acids. This chain's CDR3 is CASSQTGTAEKLFF. Written as DNA, the CDR3 is TGCGCCAGCAGCCAAACAGGGACAGCCGAAAAACTGTTTTTT.

The V call is TRBV7-8, the J call TRBJ1-1, with TRBD1 as a possible D gene (5 bases). V lost 0 bases to trimming and J lost 4 bases, with 15 bases between them. Germline CDR1 reads SGHVS; CDR2 reads FQNEAQ. The CDR3 contains 16 residues. This CDR3 reads CASSLAGGRVATEAFF. The CDR3 DNA sequence: TGTGCCAGCAGCTTAGCAGGTGGCAGGGTGGCCACTGAAGCTTTCTTT.

The chain couples TRBV30 to TRBJ1-3; D not resolved. CDR3 length: 15 amino acids. Germline assignment: CDR1 GTSNPN and CDR2 SVGIG (reference sequence). Trimming removed 3 bases at V and 4 bases at J, with 16 bases between. The CDR3 DNA sequence: TGTGCCTGGAGCCTGGGCCCCCGATGGGGAAACACCATATATTTT. This encodes CAWSLGPRWGNTIYF.

Turning to this clone: This specimen includes other DNA sequences encoding the same CDR3. The V gene is TRBV11-2, the J gene TRBJ1-2; D possibly corresponds to TRBD1 (5 bases). Germline V gives CDR1 SGHAT, CDR2 FQNNGV. Trimming took 4 bases from V and 5 from J, leaving 8 bases between them. This CDR3 has 12 residues. CDR3: CASSSQGYGYTF. CDR3 nucleotides: TGTGCCAGCAGCTCTCAGGGATATGGCTACACCTTC.

The V and J genes are TRBV5-1 and TRBJ1-1; 8 bases line up with TRBD1. CDR1 SGHRS and CDR2 YFSETQ come from the germline V gene. There are 13 residues in the CDR3. V gave up 1 base and J gave up 8 bases; unmatched junction bases: 4. The CDR3 region is CASSLRWTGEAFF. CDR3 bases: TGCGCCAGCAGCTTGAGGTGGACAGGGGAAGCTTTCTTT.

The CDR3 loop reads CASSLGLPNNEQFF. In nucleotides, the CDR3 is TGTGCCAGCAGTTTAGGGCTTCCCAACAATGAGCAGTTCTTC. The rearrangement joins TRBV27 to TRBJ2-1; D is unclear. CDR1 and CDR2 from the germline V gene are MNHEY and SMNVEV (reference sequence). Between the trimmed V and J ends, which lost 2 bases and 5 bases, there was a span of 10 bases. The CDR3 extends over 14 amino acids.

This clone was observed a single time. The CDR3 nucleotides are TGTGCCTGGAGTGGACGGGGGTACGAGCAGTACTTC. Encoded protein: CAWSGRGYEQYF. The chain recombines TRBV30 with TRBJ2-7; tentative D call: TRBD2 (6 bases). This CDR3 region has 12 residues. Trimming shortened V by 1 base and J by 4 bases, and 8 bases separated the two germline ends. The V gene's germline CDR1 is GTSNPN and CDR2 SVGIG (reference sequence).

Of note for this clone: Distinct nucleotide sequences in the sample also encode this CDR3. The chain uses TRBV5-6 and TRBJ2-2; D ambiguous. The V gene's germline CDR1 is SGHDT and CDR2 YYEEEE. This CDR3 is built from 14 residues. Trimming took 0 bases from V and 3 from J, leaving 6 bases between them. CDR3 DNA: TGTGCCAGCAGCTTGGACCCGGACACCGGGGAGCTGTTTTTT. Protein product: CASSLDPDTGELFF.

This clone was picked up one time. This sequence joins TRBV10-3 and TRBJ2-1; TRBD2 agrees at 10 bases. From germline, CDR1 is ENHRY and CDR2 SYGVKD. The CDR3 is 13 residues long. After removal of 5 bases from V and 6 bases from J, the junction contained 1 base not matched to a gene. The CDR3: CAISIAGGNEQFF. In nucleotides, the CDR3 is TGTGCCATCAGTATAGCGGGAGGCAATGAGCAGTTCTTC.

This clone turned up a few times. The CDR3 nucleotides are TGTGCCAGTAGTCGCACTAGCGGAGGTTCCTACAATGAGCAGTTCTTC. It codes for CASSRTSGGSYNEQFF. The V call is TRBV19, the J call TRBJ2-1; 8 bases fit TRBD2. The CDR3 contains 16 residues. CDR1 is LNHDA and CDR2 is SQIVND in the germline V gene (reference sequence). V lost 5 bases to trimming and J lost 1 base; unmatched junction nucleotides: 7. The whole variable domain, filled in from reference TRBV19 and TRBJ2-1, reads DGGITQSPKYLFRKEGQNVTLSCEQNLNHDAMYWYRQDPGQGLRLIYYSQIVNDFQKGDIAEGYSVSREKKESFPLTVTSAQKNPTAFYLCASSRTSGGSYNEQFFGPGTRLTVL.